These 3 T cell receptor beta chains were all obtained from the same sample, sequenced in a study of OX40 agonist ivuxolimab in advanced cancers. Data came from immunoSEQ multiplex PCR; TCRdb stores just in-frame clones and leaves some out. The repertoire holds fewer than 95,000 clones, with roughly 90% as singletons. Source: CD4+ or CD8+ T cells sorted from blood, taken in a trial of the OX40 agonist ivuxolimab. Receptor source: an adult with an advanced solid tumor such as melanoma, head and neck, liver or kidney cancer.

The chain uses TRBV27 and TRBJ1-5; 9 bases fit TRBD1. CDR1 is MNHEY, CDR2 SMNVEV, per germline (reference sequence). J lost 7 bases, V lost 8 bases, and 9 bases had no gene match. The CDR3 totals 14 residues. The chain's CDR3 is CASGAGQGWQPQHF. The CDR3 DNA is TGTGCCAGCGGCGCGGGACAGGGCTGGCAGCCCCAGCATTTT.

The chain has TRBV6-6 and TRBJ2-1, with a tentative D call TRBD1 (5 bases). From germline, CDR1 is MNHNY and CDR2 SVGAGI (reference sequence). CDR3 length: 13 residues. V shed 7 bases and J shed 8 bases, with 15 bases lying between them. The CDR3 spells CASKGRASYEQFF. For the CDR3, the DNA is TGTGCCAGCAAAGGCAGGGCATCTTATGAGCAGTTCTTC.

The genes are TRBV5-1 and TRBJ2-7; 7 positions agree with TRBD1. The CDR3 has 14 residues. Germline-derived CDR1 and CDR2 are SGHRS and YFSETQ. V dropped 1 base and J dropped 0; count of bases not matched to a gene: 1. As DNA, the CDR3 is TGCGCCAGCAGCTTGACAGGGGACTCCTACGAGCAGTACTTC. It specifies CASSLTGDSYEQYF.